This TCR beta chain derives from a study of T cells in Graves' hyperthyroidism and ophthalmopathy. Graves' hyperthyroidism showing no ophthalmopathy progression within 18 months was considered stable. What was amplified from RNA transcripts were TCR beta CDR3 regions. First-round RT-PCR of the TCR CDR3 relied on the HTBI primer set. One entry per CDR3 protein results from TCRdb running MiXCR on the multiplex PCR reads. The data contain about 680,000 distinct CDR3 sequences, roughly 32% of them singletons. The CDR3 has 12 amino acids. Germline loops: CDR1 LGHNT, CDR2 FRNRAP. Trimming removed 1 base at V and 10 bases at J, with 10 bases between.

The chain recombines TRBV12-5 with TRBJ2-5, with D possibly being TRBD1 (6 bases). The specimen was blood. The clonotype was recovered from a woman aged 35 to 49 with Graves' hyperthyroidism. The CDR3 region is CASGLDGTFQYF. Written as DNA, the CDR3 is TGTGCTAGTGGTTTGGACGGGACATTCCAGTACTTC.